This TCR beta chain was sequenced in a study of T cells after yellow fever vaccination. This clonotype showed up many times. The CDR3 spans 15 residues. Germline V gene lookup returns CDR1 SGHRS and CDR2 YFSETQ. The V and J ends lost 1 base and 6 bases, in that order; junction bases with no gene match: 2. TCRdb re-analysed the 5' RACE reads in MiXCR, keeping a single row per CDR3 protein. The table has about 630,000 distinct CDR3 sequences, roughly 12% seen once. Source: PBMCs, taken on the day of the yellow fever booster vaccination. V is TRBV5-1 and J is TRBJ1-6; 9 positions match TRBD1. This clonotype was obtained from a man aged 25 to 40 who received the YFV17D yellow fever vaccine. The DNA for the CDR3 is TGCGCCAGCAGCTTGTCGACAGGGGGTAATTCACCCCTCCACTTT. Residues: CASSLSTGGNSPLHF. The full variable domain, with the rest looked up from reference TRBV5-1 and TRBJ1-6, is KAGVTQTPRYLIKTRGQQVTLSCSPISGHRSVSWYQQTPGQGLQFLFEYFSETQRNKGNFPGRFSGRQFSNSRSEMNVSTLELGDSALYLCASSLSTGGNSPLHFGNGTRLTVT.